The clone carrying this T cell receptor beta chain was seen a few times. Its target is unknown. The PCR used 60 Vbeta and 13 Jbeta primers. Clones were sequenced by immunoSEQ multiplex PCR, and TCRdb holds only the in-frame ones, with some missing. Of approximately 170,000 clones in the sample, approximately 75% were seen once. This sample stems from a study of cytomegalovirus exposure and HLA in healthy donors. The V end was cut by 7 bases, the J end by 9 bases, with 28 bases between. This CDR3 spans 17 amino acids. Germline V gives CDR1 LNHDA, CDR2 SQIVND (reference sequence). Study findings and constraints: It was reported that the classifier diagnosed cytomegalovirus status with high specificity and sensitivity in both the original and validation cohorts. Based on reports, TCR beta sequences accurately predicted HLA-A and HLA-B alleles for most subjects. When a later analysis was performed, an Asian-associated ancestry cluster reportedly had fewer N-insertions than the approximately 690-donor mean. Follow-up analysis later connected one missense variant in DCLRE1C with trimming of TCR beta V- and J-genes.

The source of this sequence is a young man in good health and CMV-seropositive. Sequencing input: PBMCs. The chain combines TRBV19 with TRBJ2-1; tentatively, D is TRBD2 (6 bases). Written as DNA, the CDR3 is TGTGCCAGTACTCTTAGTAGGCGGGGCCATATGGAGGGTGAGCAGTTCTTC. Its translation is CASTLSRRGHMEGEQFF.